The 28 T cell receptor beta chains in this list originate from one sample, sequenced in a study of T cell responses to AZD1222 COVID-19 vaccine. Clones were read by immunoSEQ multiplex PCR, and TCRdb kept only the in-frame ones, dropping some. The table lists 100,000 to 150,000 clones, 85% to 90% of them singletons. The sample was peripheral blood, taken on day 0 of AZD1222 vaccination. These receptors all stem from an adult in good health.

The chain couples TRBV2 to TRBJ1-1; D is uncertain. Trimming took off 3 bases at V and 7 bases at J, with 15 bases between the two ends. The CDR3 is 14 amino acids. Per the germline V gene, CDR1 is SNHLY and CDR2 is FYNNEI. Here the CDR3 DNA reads TGTGCCAGCAGTGAGGACGGCTTGAAGGGTGAAGCTTTCTTT. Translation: CASSEDGLKGEAFF.

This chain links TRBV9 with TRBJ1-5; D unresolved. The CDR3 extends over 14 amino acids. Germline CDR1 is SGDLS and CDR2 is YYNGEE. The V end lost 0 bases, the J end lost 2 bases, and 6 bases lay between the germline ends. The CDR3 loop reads CASSVDWGNQPQHF. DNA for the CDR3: TGTGCCAGCAGCGTAGACTGGGGCAATCAGCCCCAGCATTTT.

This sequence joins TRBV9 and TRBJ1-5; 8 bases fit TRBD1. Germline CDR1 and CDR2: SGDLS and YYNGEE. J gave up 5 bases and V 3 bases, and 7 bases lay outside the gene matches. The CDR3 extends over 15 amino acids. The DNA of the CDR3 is TGTGCCAGCAGCGCCGAGGGACAGGCGGATCAGCCCCAGCATTTT. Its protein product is CASSAEGQADQPQHF.

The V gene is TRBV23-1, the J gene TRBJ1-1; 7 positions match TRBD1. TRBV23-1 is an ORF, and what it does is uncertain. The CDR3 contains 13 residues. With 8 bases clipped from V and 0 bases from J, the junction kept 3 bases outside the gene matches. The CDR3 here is CASGDRVNTEAFF. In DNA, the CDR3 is TGCGCCAGCGGAGACAGGGTGAACACTGAAGCTTTCTTT.

This CDR3 reads CASSYSRESYGYTF. CDR3 coding DNA: TGTGCCAGCAGTTACTCTAGGGAGAGTTATGGCTACACCTTC. This sequence joins TRBV6-5 and TRBJ1-2; no reliable D call. Trimming shortened V by 0 bases and J by 5 bases, and 10 bases separated the two germline ends. This CDR3 is 14 amino acids long. The germline V gene has CDR1 MNHEY and CDR2 SVGAGI.

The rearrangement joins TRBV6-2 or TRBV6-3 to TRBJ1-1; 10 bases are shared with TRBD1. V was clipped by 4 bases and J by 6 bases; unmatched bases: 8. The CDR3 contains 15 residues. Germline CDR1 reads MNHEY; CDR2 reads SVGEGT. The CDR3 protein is CASSSSGTGAPEAFF. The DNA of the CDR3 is TGTGCCAGCAGTTCCTCCGGGACAGGGGCTCCTGAAGCTTTCTTT.

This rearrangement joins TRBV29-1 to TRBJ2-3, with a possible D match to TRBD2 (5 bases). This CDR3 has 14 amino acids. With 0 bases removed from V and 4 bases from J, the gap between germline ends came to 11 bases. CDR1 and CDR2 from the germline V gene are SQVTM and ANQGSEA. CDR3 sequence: CSVEDWETADTQYF. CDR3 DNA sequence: TGCAGCGTTGAAGACTGGGAGACGGCAGATACGCAGTATTTT.

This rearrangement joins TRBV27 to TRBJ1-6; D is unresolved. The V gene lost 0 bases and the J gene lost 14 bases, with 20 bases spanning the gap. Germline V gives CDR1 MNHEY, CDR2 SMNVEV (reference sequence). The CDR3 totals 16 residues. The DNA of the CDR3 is TGTGCCAGCAGTTTATCCCCCGCAGAAGGAGTTCGAACCCTCCACTTT. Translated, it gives CASSLSPAEGVRTLHF.

The CDR3: CASSLGETASEQYF. The DNA of the CDR3 is TGCGCCAGCAGCTTGGGAGAGACGGCATCCGAGCAGTACTTC. The rearrangement uses TRBV5-1 and TRBJ2-7; D unclear. V dropped 0 bases and J dropped 6 bases, with 13 bases sitting between them. This CDR3 spans 14 amino acids. Germline V gene sequence: CDR1 SGHRS, CDR2 YFSETQ.

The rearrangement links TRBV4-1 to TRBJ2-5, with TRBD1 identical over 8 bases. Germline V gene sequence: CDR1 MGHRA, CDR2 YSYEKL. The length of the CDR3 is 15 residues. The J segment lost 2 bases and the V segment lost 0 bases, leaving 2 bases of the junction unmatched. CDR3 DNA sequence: TGCGCCAGCAGCCAAGACACAGGGGGGCAAGAGACCCAGTACTTC. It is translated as CASSQDTGGQETQYF.

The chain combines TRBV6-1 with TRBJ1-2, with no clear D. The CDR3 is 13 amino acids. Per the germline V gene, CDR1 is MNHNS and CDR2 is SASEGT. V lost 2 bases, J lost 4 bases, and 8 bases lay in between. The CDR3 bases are TGTGCCAGCAGTGAATCCCTGACCTATGGCTACACCTTC. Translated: CASSESLTYGYTF.

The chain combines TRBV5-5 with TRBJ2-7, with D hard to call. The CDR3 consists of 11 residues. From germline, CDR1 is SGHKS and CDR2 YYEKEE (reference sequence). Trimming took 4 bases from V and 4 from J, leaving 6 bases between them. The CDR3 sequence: CASSRNYEQYF. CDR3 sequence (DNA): TGTGCCAGCAGCAGGAATTACGAGCAGTACTTC.

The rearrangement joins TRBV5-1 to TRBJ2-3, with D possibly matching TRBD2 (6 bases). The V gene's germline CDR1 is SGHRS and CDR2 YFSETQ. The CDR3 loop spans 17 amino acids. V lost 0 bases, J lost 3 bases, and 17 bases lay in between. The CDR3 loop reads CASSLAPGLLRTDTQYF. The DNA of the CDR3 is TGCGCCAGCAGCTTGGCTCCGGGACTCTTACGGACAGATACGCAGTATTTT.

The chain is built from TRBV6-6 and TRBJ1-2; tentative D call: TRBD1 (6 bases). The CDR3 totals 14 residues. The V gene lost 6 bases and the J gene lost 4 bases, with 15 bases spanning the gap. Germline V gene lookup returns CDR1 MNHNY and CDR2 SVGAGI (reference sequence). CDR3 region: CASSPRQDTYGYTF. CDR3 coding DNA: TGTGCCAGCAGCCCCAGACAGGACACCTATGGCTACACCTTC.

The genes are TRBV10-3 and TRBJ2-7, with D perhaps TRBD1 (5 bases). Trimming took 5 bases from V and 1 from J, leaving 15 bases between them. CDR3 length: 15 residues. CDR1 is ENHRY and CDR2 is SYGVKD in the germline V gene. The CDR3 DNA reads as TGTGCCATCAGTCCGACAGACTTATTTTCCTACGAGCAGTACTTC. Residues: CAISPTDLFSYEQYF.

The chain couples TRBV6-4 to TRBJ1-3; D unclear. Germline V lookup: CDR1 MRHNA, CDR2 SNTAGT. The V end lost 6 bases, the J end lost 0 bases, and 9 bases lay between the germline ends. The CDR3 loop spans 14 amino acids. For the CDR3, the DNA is TGTGCCAGCAGAGCCAGGTCCTCTGGAAACACCATATATTTT. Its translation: CASRARSSGNTIYF.

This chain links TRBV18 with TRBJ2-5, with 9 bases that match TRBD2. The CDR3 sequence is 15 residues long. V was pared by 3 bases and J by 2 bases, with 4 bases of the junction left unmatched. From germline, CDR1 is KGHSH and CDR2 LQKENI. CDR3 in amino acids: CASSPISGGQETQYF. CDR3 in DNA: TGTGCCAGCTCACCGATTAGCGGGGGACAAGAGACCCAGTACTTC.

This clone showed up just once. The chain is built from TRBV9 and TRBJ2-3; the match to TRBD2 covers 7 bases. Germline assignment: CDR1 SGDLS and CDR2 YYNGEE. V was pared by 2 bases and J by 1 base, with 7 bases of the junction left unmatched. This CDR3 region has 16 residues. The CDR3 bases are TGTGCCAGCAGCGTCGGCGGGAGAGGACGCACAGATACGCAGTATTTT. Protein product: CASSVGGRGRTDTQYF.

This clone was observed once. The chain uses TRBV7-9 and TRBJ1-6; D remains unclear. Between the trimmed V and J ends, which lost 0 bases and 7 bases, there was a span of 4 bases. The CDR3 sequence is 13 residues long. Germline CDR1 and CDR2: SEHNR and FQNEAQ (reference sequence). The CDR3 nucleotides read TGTGCCAGCAGCTTAGCCTTGAATTCACCCCTCCACTTT. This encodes CASSLALNSPLHF.

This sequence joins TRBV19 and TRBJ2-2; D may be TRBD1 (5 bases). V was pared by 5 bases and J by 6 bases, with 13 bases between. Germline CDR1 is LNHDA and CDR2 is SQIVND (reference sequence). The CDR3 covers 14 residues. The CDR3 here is CASSSQGVPGELFF. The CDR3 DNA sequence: TGTGCCAGTAGTTCGCAGGGTGTCCCCGGGGAGCTGTTTTTT.

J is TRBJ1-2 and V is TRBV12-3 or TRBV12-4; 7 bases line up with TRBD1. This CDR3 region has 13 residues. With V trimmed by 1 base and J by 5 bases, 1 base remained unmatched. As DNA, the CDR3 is TGTGCCAGCAGTTTAGGGACAGGATATGGCTACACCTTC. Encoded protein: CASSLGTGYGYTF.

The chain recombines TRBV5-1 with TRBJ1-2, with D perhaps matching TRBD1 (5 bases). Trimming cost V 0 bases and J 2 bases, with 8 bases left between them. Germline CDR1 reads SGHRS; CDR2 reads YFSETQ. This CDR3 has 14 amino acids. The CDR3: CASSLDRPNYGYTF. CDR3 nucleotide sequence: TGCGCCAGCAGCTTGGACAGGCCGAACTATGGCTACACCTTC.

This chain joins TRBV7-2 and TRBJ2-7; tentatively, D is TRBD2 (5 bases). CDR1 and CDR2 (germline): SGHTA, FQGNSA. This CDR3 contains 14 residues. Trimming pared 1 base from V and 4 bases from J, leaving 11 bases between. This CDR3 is CASSLVVGAYEQYF. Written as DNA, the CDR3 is TGTGCCAGCAGCTTAGTTGTGGGAGCTTACGAGCAGTACTTC.

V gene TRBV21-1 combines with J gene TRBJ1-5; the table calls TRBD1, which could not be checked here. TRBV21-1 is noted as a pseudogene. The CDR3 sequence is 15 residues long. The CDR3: CARAWGQGPNQPQHF. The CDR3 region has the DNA TGTGCCAGGGCGTGGGGACAGGGGCCCAATCAGCCCCAGCATTTT.

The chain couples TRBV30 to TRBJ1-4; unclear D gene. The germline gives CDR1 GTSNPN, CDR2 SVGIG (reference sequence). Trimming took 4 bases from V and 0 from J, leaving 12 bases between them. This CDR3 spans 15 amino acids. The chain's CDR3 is CAWKEGSATNEKLFF. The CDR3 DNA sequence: TGTGCCTGGAAAGAGGGTTCGGCAACTAATGAAAAACTGTTTTTT. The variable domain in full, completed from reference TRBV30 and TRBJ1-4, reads SQTIHQWPATLVQPVGSPLSLECTVEGTSNPNLYWYRQAAGRGLQLLFYSVGIGQISSEVPQNLSASRPQDRQFILSSKKLLLSDSGFYLCAWKEGSATNEKLFFGSGTQLSVL.

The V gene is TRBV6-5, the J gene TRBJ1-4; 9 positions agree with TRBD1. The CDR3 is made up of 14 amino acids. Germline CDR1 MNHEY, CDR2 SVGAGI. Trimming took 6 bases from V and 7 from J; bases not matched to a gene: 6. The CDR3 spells CASSWDREGEKLFF. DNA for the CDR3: TGTGCCAGCAGCTGGGACAGGGAGGGTGAAAAACTGTTTTTT.

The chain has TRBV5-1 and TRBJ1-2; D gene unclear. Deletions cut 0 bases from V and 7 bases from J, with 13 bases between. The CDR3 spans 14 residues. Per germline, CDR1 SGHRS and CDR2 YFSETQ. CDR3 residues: CASSLASGLSGYTF. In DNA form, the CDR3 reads TGCGCCAGCAGCTTGGCCTCGGGTCTTTCTGGCTACACCTTC.

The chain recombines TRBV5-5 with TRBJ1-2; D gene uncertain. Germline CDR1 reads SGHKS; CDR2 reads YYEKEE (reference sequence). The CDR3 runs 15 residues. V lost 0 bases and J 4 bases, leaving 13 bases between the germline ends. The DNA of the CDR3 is TGTGCCAGCAGCTTGGATACCCAGGAGGTCTATGGCTACACCTTC. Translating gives CASSLDTQEVYGYTF.